A selection of T cell receptor beta chains follows, all from one sample in a study of blood T cell repertoires in COVID-19. Profiling relied on immunoSEQ multiplex PCR, and the TCRdb table lists in-frame clones only, not all of them. The sample lists approximately 530,000 clones, around 90% seen once, with roughly 8.3% in the top ten. The sequencing sample was made of peripheral blood. These receptors were obtained from a woman aged 45-65 years with COVID-19, enrolled during active disease. Both conserved end residues are part of each CDR3. The order of the fields is CDR3 DNA, CDR3 protein, D gene, J gene, V gene, clone size. D genes are given only for firm matches. Not all rows give a size; the values are once, few, many and, for expanded clones, a class.

cdr3_nt: TGTGCCAGTAGCGGACAGGGAGGCCCTTACGAGCAGTACTTC; cdr3_aa: CASSGQGGPYEQYF; d_call: TRBD1; j_call: TRBJ2-7; v_call: TRBV19; clone_size: .
cdr3_nt: TGTGCCAGCAGCCAAGGCGTTAGCACAGATACGCAGTATTTT; cdr3_aa: CASSQGVSTDTQYF; d_call: .; j_call: TRBJ2-3; v_call: TRBV3-1/TRBV3-2; clone_size: once
cdr3_nt: TGTGCCAGCAGTGAATATACTGGTCTTGACACTGAAGCTTTCTTT; cdr3_aa: CASSEYTGLDTEAFF; d_call: .; j_call: TRBJ1-1; v_call: TRBV6-1; clone_size: .
cdr3_nt: TGCGCCAGCAGCTTGGATCTGCCAGGGGCCACTGAAGCTTTCTTT; cdr3_aa: CASSLDLPGATEAFF; d_call: .; j_call: TRBJ1-1; v_call: TRBV5-1; clone_size: few
cdr3_nt: TGTGCCAGCAGAGACGGAGGGACTGGGAATGAAAAACTGTTTTTT; cdr3_aa: CASRDGGTGNEKLFF; d_call: .; j_call: TRBJ1-4; v_call: TRBV19; clone_size: .
cdr3_nt: TGTGCCAGCAGCGTAGGAAATACAGGGCCGGACATTCAGTACTTC; cdr3_aa: CASSVGNTGPDIQYF; d_call: .; j_call: TRBJ2-4; v_call: TRBV9; clone_size: .
cdr3_nt: TGTGCCAGCAGAGAGTTAGGGCAGGGGGCATGGTATGGCTACACCTTC; cdr3_aa: CASRELGQGAWYGYTF; d_call: TRBD1; j_call: TRBJ1-2; v_call: TRBV5-6; clone_size: .
cdr3_nt: TGTGCCAGTAGTCCACGACTAGCGGGGGCCTACGAGCAGTACTTC; cdr3_aa: CASSPRLAGAYEQYF; d_call: TRBD2; j_call: TRBJ2-7; v_call: TRBV19; clone_size: few
cdr3_nt: TGTGCCAGCAGCTTTGGGGCAGGAGGAAACACCATATATTTT; cdr3_aa: CASSFGAGGNTIYF; d_call: .; j_call: TRBJ1-3; v_call: TRBV5-4; clone_size: .
cdr3_nt: TGTGCCACCAGCAGAGATCGGAGCTACCAAGAGACCCAGTACTTC; cdr3_aa: CATSRDRSYQETQYF; d_call: .; j_call: TRBJ2-5; v_call: TRBV15; clone_size: .
cdr3_nt: TGTGCCTGGAGTGTAAGGGCGGGACCCCAGCATTTT; cdr3_aa: CAWSVRAGPQHF; d_call: .; j_call: TRBJ1-5; v_call: TRBV30; clone_size: once
cdr3_nt: TGTGCCAGCAGCGTTGGGAGCATGAACACTGAAGCTTTCTTT; cdr3_aa: CASSVGSMNTEAFF; d_call: .; j_call: TRBJ1-1; v_call: TRBV9; clone_size: .
cdr3_nt: TGTGCCAGCCAGGCCCAGAGTGGACTGTTTTTT; cdr3_aa: CASQAQSGLFF; d_call: .; j_call: TRBJ1-4; v_call: TRBV25-1; clone_size: .
cdr3_nt: TGTGCCAGCAGGGGGGACTTGAAAAACATTCAGTACTTC; cdr3_aa: CASRGDLKNIQYF; d_call: .; j_call: TRBJ2-4; v_call: TRBV12-3/TRBV12-4; clone_size: .
cdr3_nt: TGTGCCAGCAGTGAAGGGATTCGGGATGCCTATAATTCACCCCTCCACTTT; cdr3_aa: CASSEGIRDAYNSPLHF; d_call: .; j_call: TRBJ1-6; v_call: TRBV6-1; clone_size: .
cdr3_nt: TGTGCCAGCAGCTTAGAGGGGACAGGGGATTATGGCTACACCTTC; cdr3_aa: CASSLEGTGDYGYTF; d_call: TRBD1; j_call: TRBJ1-2; v_call: TRBV7-2; clone_size: .
cdr3_nt: TGTGCCAGCAGTGAAGGTCCAGTCTCTTCCTATAATTCACCCCTCCACTTT; cdr3_aa: CASSEGPVSSYNSPLHF; d_call: .; j_call: TRBJ1-6; v_call: TRBV6-1; clone_size: once
cdr3_nt: TGTGCCAGCGGCTCCGAAGGGGCGCGGGAAAAACTGTTTTTT; cdr3_aa: CASGSEGAREKLFF; d_call: .; j_call: TRBJ1-4; v_call: TRBV7-2; clone_size: .
cdr3_nt: TGTGCCAGCAGTTTAACACGGAGAGACACTGAAGCTTTCTTT; cdr3_aa: CASSLTRRDTEAFF; d_call: .; j_call: TRBJ1-1; v_call: TRBV27; clone_size: .
cdr3_nt: TGTGCCAGCAGAAGCATGGCCTACGAGCAGTACTTC; cdr3_aa: CASRSMAYEQYF; d_call: .; j_call: TRBJ2-7; v_call: TRBV27; clone_size: .
cdr3_nt: TGTGCCAGCAGCTTATCCCCCGACAGGGTTAATGAGCAGTTCTTC; cdr3_aa: CASSLSPDRVNEQFF; d_call: TRBD1; j_call: TRBJ2-1; v_call: TRBV13; clone_size: .
cdr3_nt: TGTGCCAGCAGGGATGGGACAGGGGGGTTGGGCACTGAAGCTTTCTTT; cdr3_aa: CASRDGTGGLGTEAFF; d_call: TRBD1; j_call: TRBJ1-1; v_call: TRBV3-1/TRBV3-2; clone_size: .
cdr3_nt: TGTGCCAGCAGGACGAACACAGGGGTCGACGAGCAGTACTTC; cdr3_aa: CASRTNTGVDEQYF; d_call: TRBD1; j_call: TRBJ2-7; v_call: TRBV2; clone_size: .
cdr3_nt: TGTGCCAGTAGTATAGATCGGGGAAGCAATCAGCCCCAGCATTTT; cdr3_aa: CASSIDRGSNQPQHF; d_call: .; j_call: TRBJ1-5; v_call: TRBV19; clone_size: .
cdr3_nt: TGTGCCTGGAGTGGAGTCATCGCGGGCTATGGCTACACCTTC; cdr3_aa: CAWSGVIAGYGYTF; d_call: .; j_call: TRBJ1-2; v_call: TRBV30; clone_size: .
cdr3_nt: TGTGCCAGCAGTCCAACAAAAGGACAGGCCTACTATGGCTACACCTTC; cdr3_aa: CASSPTKGQAYYGYTF; d_call: TRBD1; j_call: TRBJ1-2; v_call: TRBV27; clone_size: .
cdr3_nt: TGTGCCAGCAGTCTCCAACAGGGGTCTGAAGCTTTCTTT; cdr3_aa: CASSLQQGSEAFF; d_call: TRBD1; j_call: TRBJ1-1; v_call: TRBV9; clone_size: .
cdr3_nt: TGTGCCAGCAGCGTAGCCGGGACTCCTTACGAGCAGTACTTC; cdr3_aa: CASSVAGTPYEQYF; d_call: .; j_call: TRBJ2-7; v_call: TRBV9; clone_size: .
cdr3_nt: TGTGCCTGGAGTGTACAGGGCGAGACTGAAGCTTTCTTT; cdr3_aa: CAWSVQGETEAFF; d_call: .; j_call: TRBJ1-1; v_call: TRBV30; clone_size: once
cdr3_nt: TGTGCCTTTGGTTCGGGCTCCTATAATTCACCCCTCCACTTT; cdr3_aa: CAFGSGSYNSPLHF; d_call: .; j_call: TRBJ1-6; v_call: TRBV30; clone_size: .
cdr3_nt: TGTGCCAGCAGTTCCCGGATAGCGGGGGAGTCAGAGACCCAGTACTTC; cdr3_aa: CASSSRIAGESETQYF; d_call: TRBD2; j_call: TRBJ2-5; v_call: TRBV6-6; clone_size: .
cdr3_nt: TGCGCCAGCAGCCCGGAGCCTAGCGGGGGTGCTAAAGAGACCCAGTACTTC; cdr3_aa: CASSPEPSGGAKETQYF; d_call: TRBD2; j_call: TRBJ2-5; v_call: TRBV5-1; clone_size: .
cdr3_nt: TGTGCCAGCAGTGAAACAGGGCGGGACTATGGCTACACCTTC; cdr3_aa: CASSETGRDYGYTF; d_call: .; j_call: TRBJ1-2; v_call: TRBV25-1; clone_size: .
cdr3_nt: TGTGCCAGCAGCTTGTTTGCGGGGGGCATTTACGAGCAGTACTTC; cdr3_aa: CASSLFAGGIYEQYF; d_call: TRBD2; j_call: TRBJ2-7; v_call: TRBV7-2; clone_size: .
cdr3_nt: TGTGCCAGTAGCCAGGGTGAAGCTTTCTTT; cdr3_aa: CASSQGEAFF; d_call: .; j_call: TRBJ1-1; v_call: TRBV19; clone_size: .
cdr3_nt: TGTGCCAGTAGTATAGATGTCGAGTATCCGAGGGAAGCTTTCTTT; cdr3_aa: CASSIDVEYPREAFF; d_call: .; j_call: TRBJ1-1; v_call: TRBV19; clone_size: .
cdr3_nt: TGCGCCAGCAGCTTTTATGCAGGCACTGAAGCTTTCTTT; cdr3_aa: CASSFYAGTEAFF; d_call: .; j_call: TRBJ1-1; v_call: TRBV5-1; clone_size: .
cdr3_nt: TGTGCCAGTAGTCTCCCCAGGGTGGGCTATGGCTACACCTTC; cdr3_aa: CASSLPRVGYGYTF; d_call: .; j_call: TRBJ1-2; v_call: TRBV19; clone_size: .
cdr3_nt: TGTGCCAGCAGTGATTGGCGGGCCTTCGGAGAACTGTTTTTT; cdr3_aa: CASSDWRAFGELFF; d_call: .; j_call: TRBJ1-4; v_call: TRBV25-1; clone_size: .
cdr3_nt: TGTGCCAGCAGTGAAATCTCACTGAGAACTAGCACAGATACGCAGTATTTT; cdr3_aa: CASSEISLRTSTDTQYF; d_call: .; j_call: TRBJ2-3; v_call: TRBV6-1; clone_size: once
cdr3_nt: TGTGCCAGCAGCCCCGGCGAGGGTGATAATGAAAAACTGTTTTTT; cdr3_aa: CASSPGEGDNEKLFF; d_call: .; j_call: TRBJ1-4; v_call: TRBV5-4; clone_size: few
cdr3_nt: TGTGCCAGCAGCTTAGCGGTGGGACAGGGGGGCTACGAGCAGTACTTC; cdr3_aa: CASSLAVGQGGYEQYF; d_call: TRBD1; j_call: TRBJ2-7; v_call: TRBV7-9; clone_size: .
cdr3_nt: TGTGCCACCAGTGATGGAGGGTCCCATGGCTACACCTTC; cdr3_aa: CATSDGGSHGYTF; d_call: .; j_call: TRBJ1-2; v_call: TRBV24-1; clone_size: .
cdr3_nt: TGTGCTAGTGCGGTCTCCTACGAGCAGTACTTC; cdr3_aa: CASAVSYEQYF; d_call: .; j_call: TRBJ2-7; v_call: TRBV12-5; clone_size: few
cdr3_nt: TGTGCCAGCAGTTCCAGGGGAAGGGATACGCAGTATTTT; cdr3_aa: CASSSRGRDTQYF; d_call: .; j_call: TRBJ2-3; v_call: TRBV12-3/TRBV12-4; clone_size: .
cdr3_nt: TGCGCCAGCAGGGAGGGGTCCTACGAGCAGTACTTC; cdr3_aa: CASREGSYEQYF; d_call: .; j_call: TRBJ2-7; v_call: TRBV5-1; clone_size: .
cdr3_nt: TGCGCCAGCAGCTTGGGGGACAGGTTCACAGATACGCAGTATTTT; cdr3_aa: CASSLGDRFTDTQYF; d_call: TRBD1; j_call: TRBJ2-3; v_call: TRBV5-1; clone_size: .
cdr3_nt: TGTGCCAGCAGTGAATCCGGGTACGAGCAGTACTTC; cdr3_aa: CASSESGYEQYF; d_call: .; j_call: TRBJ2-7; v_call: TRBV25-1; clone_size: .
cdr3_nt: TGTGCCACCAGCAGAGATGAGGGAAGAGGGCCCCAGCATTTT; cdr3_aa: CATSRDEGRGPQHF; d_call: .; j_call: TRBJ1-5; v_call: TRBV15; clone_size: .
cdr3_nt: TGTGCCAGCAGGTGGACTCCCTCCTACAATGAGCAGTTCTTC; cdr3_aa: CASRWTPSYNEQFF; d_call: .; j_call: TRBJ2-1; v_call: TRBV11-1; clone_size: .
cdr3_nt: TGTGCCAGCAGCTTTGGGCGACAGGCCGTCGGTGGCTACACCTTC; cdr3_aa: CASSFGRQAVGGYTF; d_call: .; j_call: TRBJ1-2; v_call: TRBV5-4; clone_size: .
cdr3_nt: TGTGCCTGGAGTGCCGGACTAGGCACCTACAATGAGCAGTTCTTC; cdr3_aa: CAWSAGLGTYNEQFF; d_call: TRBD2; j_call: TRBJ2-1; v_call: TRBV30; clone_size: once
cdr3_nt: TGTGCCAGCAGCTTAGGGGGGGACACCATATATTTT; cdr3_aa: CASSLGGDTIYF; d_call: .; j_call: TRBJ1-3; v_call: TRBV7-2; clone_size: .
cdr3_nt: TGTGCCAGCAGTGCGGCGGGGGAGCAGTTCTTC; cdr3_aa: CASSAAGEQFF; d_call: .; j_call: TRBJ2-1; v_call: TRBV2; clone_size: .
cdr3_nt: TGTGCCAGCAGTGACTCCGGGACAGGGCTGGAAGGGTACACCTTC; cdr3_aa: CASSDSGTGLEGYTF; d_call: TRBD1; j_call: TRBJ1-2; v_call: TRBV6-4; clone_size: .
cdr3_nt: TGTGCCAGCAGTGAAAGAGGGTCTGGGGCCAACGTCCTGACTTTC; cdr3_aa: CASSERGSGANVLTF; d_call: .; j_call: TRBJ2-6; v_call: TRBV2; clone_size: .